Each of the 32 T cell receptor beta chains below was sequenced from the same sample in a study of identical twins. TCRdb reprocessed the 5' RACE reads via MiXCR and lists one record per CDR3 protein. Here the sample spans 250,000 to 350,000 distinct CDR3 sequences, just under 9.5% being singletons. These data also featured in a second study, about yellow fever vaccine responses in identical twins.

Specimen: CD8+ T cells sorted from blood. The receptors stem from a woman aged 18-35 years in good health.

This clonotype has more than one count but fewer than ten. The V call is TRBV28, the J call TRBJ2-5, with D unclear. The CDR3 consists of 16 residues. Looked up from germline, CDR1 is MDHEN and CDR2 is SYDVKM. Trimming took 2 bases from V and 5 from J, leaving 18 bases between them. The CDR3 nucleotides read TGTGCCAGCAGTTTACTTACTCCCGCTCGGAGCGAGACCCAGTACTTC. Encoded protein: CASSLLTPARSETQYF.

The chain carries TRBV7-3 and TRBJ2-1; 8 bases align to TRBD2. The CDR3 totals 15 residues. V lost 5 bases to trimming and J lost 2 bases; unmatched junction nucleotides: 5. Germline V gene sequence: CDR1 SGHTA, CDR2 FQGTGA. The CDR3 reads CASSLSGGTYNEQFF. CDR3 nucleotides: TGTGCCAGCAGCCTCAGCGGGGGAACCTACAATGAGCAGTTCTTC.

There are a few counts of this clonotype. V gene TRBV15 combines with J gene TRBJ2-7; D may be TRBD2 (6 bases). The CDR3 extends over 13 amino acids. Trimming cost V 1 base and J 5 bases, with 9 bases left between them. From germline, CDR1 is LNHNV and CDR2 YYDKDF (reference sequence). For the CDR3, the DNA is TGTGCCACCAGCAGAGGTCGGGGGAACGAGCAGTACTTC. This sequence encodes CATSRGRGNEQYF. The complete variable domain, with remaining parts taken from reference TRBV15 and TRBJ2-7, reads DAMVIQNPRYQVTQFGKPVTLSCSQTLNHNVMYWYQQKSSQAPKLLFHYYDKDFNNEADTPDNFQSRRPNTSFCFLDIRSPGLGDTAMYLCATSRGRGNEQYFGPGTRLTVT.

Comment on this clonotype: A read error is possible here, since a much larger clone lies one base away. The V call is TRBV12-3 or TRBV12-4, the J call TRBJ2-6; no firm D call. V lost 3 bases and J 3 bases, leaving 0 bases between the germline ends. This CDR3 has 12 residues. The CDR3 DNA sequence: TGTGCCAGCAGTTTTGGGGCCAACGTCCTGACTTTC. It specifies CASSFGANVLTF.

A few counts support this clonotype. The rearrangement joins TRBV7-9 to TRBJ2-5; maybe TRBD2 (6 bases). Trimming took off 5 bases at V and 0 bases at J, with 13 bases between the two ends. The CDR3 runs 15 residues. Germline V gene lookup returns CDR1 SEHNR and CDR2 FQNEAQ (reference sequence). CDR3 amino acids: CASSPIAVDQETQYF. The CDR3 DNA follows: TGTGCCAGCAGCCCGATAGCGGTCGACCAAGAGACCCAGTACTTC.

The sample holds many counts of this clonotype. The rearrangement links TRBV29-1 to TRBJ2-4; tentative D call: TRBD1 (6 bases). The germline gives CDR1 SQVTM, CDR2 ANQGSEA. V lost 8 bases and J lost 9, with 17 bases in between. The CDR3 contains 12 residues. DNA for the CDR3: TGCAGCATGACAGGTTTAGGGGGCATTCAGTACTTC. It translates to CSMTGLGGIQYF.

V is TRBV7-9 and J is TRBJ2-1; 7 bases align to TRBD2. The ends lost 8 bases at V and 2 bases at J; junction bases unmatched: 6. The CDR3 loop spans 14 amino acids. Per the germline V gene, CDR1 is SEHNR and CDR2 is FQNEAQ (reference sequence). DNA of the CDR3: TGTGCCAGCGACTATGGGACTACCTACAATGAGCAGTTCTTC. Translation gives CASDYGTTYNEQFF.

The chain employs TRBV9 and TRBJ2-6; D unclear. This CDR3 is 17 amino acids long. The V and J ends lost 0 bases and 2 bases respectively, with 12 bases between them. Germline V gene data show CDR1 as SGDLS and CDR2 as YYNGEE. The CDR3 here is CASSVGFLLTGANVLTF. Here the CDR3 DNA reads TGTGCCAGCAGCGTAGGGTTTCTTTTGACTGGGGCCAACGTCCTGACTTTC.

This clonotype has just a few counts. The genes are TRBV27 and TRBJ2-3; 7 nucleotides match TRBD1. Germline CDR1 is MNHEY and CDR2 is SMNVEV (reference sequence). The CDR3 loop spans 18 amino acids. V trimming: 5 bases; J trimming: 0 bases; junction bases outside the gene matches: 14. CDR3 amino acids: CASSTGQAPFPSTDTQYF. For the CDR3, the DNA is TGTGCCAGCAGTACCGGACAGGCGCCATTTCCAAGCACAGATACGCAGTATTTT.

The J gene is TRBJ1-4, the V gene TRBV12-3 or TRBV12-4; a weak D match, TRBD1 (5 bases). Trimming stripped 3 bases from V and 7 bases from J, with 18 bases between. The CDR3 is made up of 16 amino acids. CDR3 in DNA: TGTGCCAGCAGTTTTAGGGGCGCGAATATGAGTGAAAAACTGTTTTTT. Protein: CASSFRGANMSEKLFF.

This clonotype has a count of ten or more. The rearrangement uses TRBV27 and TRBJ2-7, with D perhaps matching TRBD1 (5 bases). The CDR3 sequence is 11 residues long. Trimming took off 4 bases at V and 6 bases at J, with 7 bases between the two ends. CDR1 MNHEY and CDR2 SMNVEV come from the germline V gene (reference sequence). CDR3 loop: CASSSRVEQYF. The DNA for the CDR3 is TGTGCCAGCAGTTCCAGGGTCGAGCAGTACTTC.

The CDR3 DNA reads TGCAGCGTTGGGCGGACGAACACCGGGGAGCTGTTTTTT. It encodes CSVGRTNTGELFF. The genes are TRBV29-1 and TRBJ2-2; no firm D call. This CDR3 has 13 residues. Trimming removed 4 bases at V and 0 bases at J, with 6 bases between. CDR1 is SQVTM and CDR2 is ANQGSEA in the germline V gene.

This clonotype was seen ten or more times. The chain uses TRBV10-3 and TRBJ1-6; perhaps TRBD1 as D (5 bases). The germline CDR1 and CDR2 sequences are ENHRY and SYGVKD. V lost 3 bases, J lost 9 bases, and 15 bases lay in between. The CDR3 has 15 amino acids. CDR3 sequence reads: CAISEVIQGTSPLHF. The CDR3 nucleotides are TGTGCCATCAGTGAAGTTATCCAGGGCACTTCACCCCTCCACTTT.

This clonotype was counted many times. The chain joins TRBV15 to TRBJ2-7, with 11 bases fitting TRBD2. The CDR3 consists of 13 residues. With 9 bases clipped from V and 7 bases from J, the junction kept 8 bases outside the gene matches. CDR1 and CDR2 from the germline V gene are LNHNV and YYDKDF (reference sequence). The CDR3 reads CATSSGGHGEQYF. Here the CDR3 DNA reads TGTGCCACTTCTAGCGGGGGGCACGGGGAGCAGTACTTC.

The V gene is TRBV6-2 or TRBV6-3, the J gene TRBJ2-3, with D possibly TRBD2 on 6 matching bases. The CDR3 runs to 16 residues. In germline, CDR1 is MNHEY, CDR2 SVGEGT. Between the trimmed V and J ends, which lost 5 bases and 0 bases, there was a span of 15 bases. The CDR3, as DNA: TGTGCCAGCAGTACCATGACTAGTACCAGCACAGATACGCAGTATTTT. Translation: CASSTMTSTSTDTQYF.

The gene calls are TRBV20-1 and TRBJ2-7; no clear D. Trimming pared 5 bases from V and 0 bases from J, leaving 14 bases between. There are 14 residues in the CDR3. The germline gives CDR1 DFQATT, CDR2 SNEGSKA (reference sequence). Written as DNA, the CDR3 is TGCAGTGCTGGACCTTTTGGCGGCTCCTACGAGCAGTACTTC. Residues: CSAGPFGGSYEQYF.

The CDR3 DNA follows: TGCAGTGCTAGAGAAAGCCCGGGACTAGCGACAGATACGCAGTATTTT. Its translation is CSARESPGLATDTQYF. The chain is built from TRBV20-1 and TRBJ2-3; 10 nucleotides match TRBD2. CDR3 size: 16 residues. Germline CDR1 reads DFQATT; CDR2 reads SNEGSKA (reference sequence). The J segment lost 3 bases and the V segment lost 0 bases, leaving 6 bases of the junction unmatched.

The chain employs TRBV15 and TRBJ2-7, with unresolved D. This CDR3 is 12 amino acids long. Germline V lookup: CDR1 LNHNV, CDR2 YYDKDF (reference sequence). The V end lost 0 bases, the J end lost 3 bases, and 3 bases lay between the germline ends. The CDR3 spells CATSRDYYEQYF. The CDR3 bases are TGTGCCACCAGCAGAGACTACTACGAGCAGTACTTC.

Many counts were recorded for this clonotype. The chain recombines TRBV7-9 with TRBJ1-5, with D unresolved. V was shortened by 1 base and J by 0 bases, with 1 base between the two germline ends. The CDR3 loop spans 13 amino acids. Germline-derived CDR1 and CDR2 are SEHNR and FQNEAQ (reference sequence). The CDR3 DNA sequence: TGTGCCAGCAGCTTAGATAGCAATCAGCCCCAGCATTTT. This sequence encodes CASSLDSNQPQHF.

In the case of this clonotype: This sequence may be a read error, since a much larger clone differs from it by one base. The gene calls are TRBV29-1 and TRBJ2-1, with D possibly matching TRBD2 (5 bases). V lost 3 bases and J 5 bases, leaving 8 bases between the germline ends. The germline V gene has CDR1 SQVTM and CDR2 ANQGSEA. The CDR3 has 12 residues. This CDR3 reads CSVDRDNNEQFF. CDR3 nucleotide sequence: TGCAGCGTTGACCGGGATAACAATGAGCAGTTCTTC.

This clonotype was counted at least ten times. The chain carries TRBV7-2 and TRBJ2-4, with 7 bases fitting TRBD1. The V segment lost 1 base and the J segment 9 bases; nucleotides outside the gene matches: 12. The CDR3 is 16 residues long. From germline, CDR1 is SGHTA and CDR2 FQGNSA. CDR3 bases: TGTGCCAGCAGCTTAGGACCTACTAGTAGGACAGGCATTCAGTACTTC. Its protein product is CASSLGPTSRTGIQYF.

This clonotype was seen only a few times. The chain has TRBV6-2 or TRBV6-3 and TRBJ2-7; TRBD2 agrees at 12 bases. The CDR3 length is 15 residues. The V and J ends lost 6 bases and 6 bases, in that order; junction bases with no gene match: 9. Germline V gene sequence: CDR1 MNHEY, CDR2 SVGEGT. CDR3 sequence reads: CASRSPLAGGGEQYF. CDR3 DNA sequence: TGTGCCAGCAGAAGCCCACTAGCGGGAGGTGGCGAGCAGTACTTC.

This clonotype was seen repeatedly, ten times or more. This chain's CDR3 is CSVVSPALNTEAFF. Written as DNA, the CDR3 is TGCAGCGTTGTGAGTCCTGCGCTAAACACTGAAGCTTTCTTT. The chain has TRBV29-1 and TRBJ1-1; D not certain. This CDR3 has 14 residues. Germline CDR1 is SQVTM and CDR2 is ANQGSEA. Between the trimmed V and J ends, which lost 4 bases and 2 bases, there was a span of 14 bases.

There are a few counts of this clonotype. This rearrangement joins TRBV19 to TRBJ1-1, with 10 positions matching TRBD1. V shed 4 bases and J 5 bases; nucleotides not matched to a gene: 4. The CDR3 sequence is 14 residues long. Germline lookup yields CDR1 LNHDA and CDR2 SQIVND (reference sequence). DNA for the CDR3: TGTGCCAGTAGTACACGACAGGGGGCGACTGAAGCTTTCTTT. Its protein is CASSTRQGATEAFF.

This clonotype showed up just a few times. The chain couples TRBV27 to TRBJ2-7; possible D gene TRBD1, 6 bases. CDR3 length: 13 residues. Germline lookup yields CDR1 MNHEY and CDR2 SMNVEV (reference sequence). V lost 4 bases and J 4 bases, leaving 11 bases between the germline ends. CDR3 sequence reads: CASSSDSLYEQYF. The CDR3 DNA reads TGTGCCAGCAGTTCGGACAGTCTGTACGAGCAGTACTTC.

This clonotype appeared a few times. The chain recombines TRBV6-1 with TRBJ2-1; D is perhaps TRBD2 (6 bases). This CDR3 spans 19 amino acids. With 5 bases removed from V and 4 bases from J, the gap between germline ends came to 27 bases. Germline lookup yields CDR1 MNHNS and CDR2 SASEGT. DNA for the CDR3: TGTGCCAGCAGTCGATTTACTGGAGGCGGGGCACTTCAATACAATGAGCAGTTCTTC. Residues: CASSRFTGGGALQYNEQFF.

This clonotype was detected many times. This chain links TRBV20-1 with TRBJ2-7; possible D gene TRBD1, 5 bases. Germline assignment: CDR1 DFQATT and CDR2 SNEGSKA (reference sequence). Trimming stripped 0 bases from V and 4 bases from J, with 19 bases between. This CDR3 is built from 16 residues. The DNA of the CDR3 is TGCAGTGCTAGAGATATTGAACCGACGACAGTTTACGAGCAGTACTTC. Amino acids: CSARDIEPTTVYEQYF.

Note on this clonotype: One base away lies a much larger clone, so this may be a sequencing read error. V is TRBV25-1 and J is TRBJ2-2, with D perhaps given as TRBD1 or TRBD2 (5 bases each). Looked up from germline, CDR1 is MGHDK and CDR2 is SYGVNS. The CDR3 contains 15 residues. CDR3 amino acids: CASSEWDLNTEELFF. As DNA, the CDR3 is TGTGCCAGCAGTGAATGGGACCTCAACACCGAGGAGCTGTTTTTT. The variable domain in full, with the rest retrieved from reference TRBV25-1 and TRBJ2-2, is EADIYQTPRYLVIGTGKKITLECSQTMGHDKMYWYQQDPGMELHLIHYSYGVNSTEKGDLSSESTVSRIRTEHFPLTLESARPSHTSQYLCASSEWDLNTEELFFGEGSRLTVL.

This clonotype has a handful of counts. The chain uses TRBV4-1 and TRBJ2-1, with D possibly matching TRBD2 (6 bases). Germline V gives CDR1 MGHRA, CDR2 YSYEKL. This CDR3 is built from 21 residues. V lost 0 bases and J 7 bases, leaving 31 bases between the germline ends. The CDR3 is CASSQDYRGLAPTQRGNEQFF. CDR3 nucleotide sequence: TGCGCCAGCAGCCAAGATTATAGAGGCCTAGCGCCAACACAAAGGGGTAATGAGCAGTTCTTC.

The V and J genes are TRBV29-1 and TRBJ1-1; the D is unclear. Germline lookup yields CDR1 SQVTM and CDR2 ANQGSEA. The germline V and J ends were trimmed by 8 bases and 6 bases, with 22 bases remaining between them. The CDR3 contains 14 residues. CDR3 loop: CSLRGMDVDSEAFF. As DNA, the CDR3 is TGCAGCCTAAGAGGGATGGATGTCGATTCTGAAGCTTTCTTT.

This clonotype occurred many times. This sequence joins TRBV20-1 and TRBJ2-1; D possibly uses TRBD1 or TRBD2 (7 bases each). V gave up 4 bases and J gave up 4 bases, with 23 bases separating them. CDR3 length equals 17 residues. Germline V gives CDR1 DFQATT, CDR2 SNEGSKA (reference sequence). CDR3 residues: CSATPEGASSGYNEQFF. For the CDR3, the DNA is TGCAGTGCTACCCCCGAGGGGGCGTCTAGCGGTTACAATGAGCAGTTCTTC.

This clonotype has ten or more counts. The chain has TRBV9 and TRBJ2-2; D gene unclear. Per germline, CDR1 SGDLS and CDR2 YYNGEE. This CDR3 has 13 amino acids. V was shortened by 2 bases and J by 1 base, with 3 bases between the two germline ends. In DNA form, the CDR3 reads TGTGCCAGCAGCGTTGAGAACACCGGGGAGCTGTTTTTT. It yields the protein CASSVENTGELFF.